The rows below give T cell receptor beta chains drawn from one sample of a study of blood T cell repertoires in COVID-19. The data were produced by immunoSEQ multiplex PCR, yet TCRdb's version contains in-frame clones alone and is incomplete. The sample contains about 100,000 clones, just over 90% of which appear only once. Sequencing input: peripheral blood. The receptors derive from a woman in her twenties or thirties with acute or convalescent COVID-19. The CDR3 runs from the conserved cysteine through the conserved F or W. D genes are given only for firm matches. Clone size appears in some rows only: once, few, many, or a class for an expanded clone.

CDR3 DNA: TGTGCCAGCAGCCATCCCGGGACAGGGTATTTGGAGACCCAGTACTTC
CDR3 protein: CASSHPGTGYLETQYF
D gene: TRBD1
clone size: -
V gene: TRBV3-1/TRBV3-2
J gene: TRBJ2-5

CDR3 DNA: TGTGCCAGCAGCCCCAACAGGGCTGAAGCTTTCTTT
CDR3 protein: CASSPNRAEAFF
D gene: -
clone size: -
V gene: TRBV11-1
J gene: TRBJ1-1

CDR3 DNA: TGTGCCAGCAGGGAAGGGGGAGCTGAAGCTTTCTTT
CDR3 protein: CASREGGAEAFF
D gene: -
clone size: -
V gene: TRBV28
J gene: TRBJ1-1

CDR3 DNA: TGTGCCAGCAGCTTAATCCTAGGAGGGGAGACCCAGTACTTC
CDR3 protein: CASSLILGGETQYF
D gene: -
clone size: -
V gene: TRBV7-2
J gene: TRBJ2-5

CDR3 DNA: TGCAGCGTTGATCTGGCAGGGCGCGCCTATGGCTACACCTTC
CDR3 protein: CSVDLAGRAYGYTF
D gene: -
clone size: once
V gene: TRBV29-1
J gene: TRBJ1-2

CDR3 DNA: TGTGCCAGCAGTTACTCGGAGGGAACCCATAACTTC
CDR3 protein: CASSYSEGTHNF
D gene: -
clone size: once
V gene: TRBV6-2/TRBV6-3
J gene: TRBJ1-2

CDR3 DNA: TGTGCCAGCAACCTAAAGGGAGGGGATAACTATGGCTACACCTTC
CDR3 protein: CASNLKGGDNYGYTF
D gene: -
clone size: once
V gene: TRBV7-9
J gene: TRBJ1-2

CDR3 DNA: TGTGCCAGCAGCATTAGCGGAACAATCTACAATGAGCAGTTCTTC
CDR3 protein: CASSISGTIYNEQFF
D gene: -
clone size: -
V gene: TRBV7-2
J gene: TRBJ2-1

CDR3 DNA: TGTGCCAGCAGAGCGGTCGATGAAAAACTGTTTTTT
CDR3 protein: CASRAVDEKLFF
D gene: -
clone size: -
V gene: TRBV6-5
J gene: TRBJ1-4

CDR3 DNA: TGTGCCTGGAGCCGGACAGAGAACACTGAAGCTTTCTTT
CDR3 protein: CAWSRTENTEAFF
D gene: -
clone size: few
V gene: TRBV30
J gene: TRBJ1-1

CDR3 DNA: TGTGCCAGCAGCGCCGGACAGGGGAGGGGGAATGAAAAACTGTTTTTT
CDR3 protein: CASSAGQGRGNEKLFF
D gene: TRBD1
clone size: -
V gene: TRBV7-7
J gene: TRBJ1-4

CDR3 DNA: TGTGCCAGCAGCTTATCAGGGGGCGCCTACGAGCAGTACTTC
CDR3 protein: CASSLSGGAYEQYF
D gene: TRBD1
clone size: -
V gene: TRBV7-2
J gene: TRBJ2-7

CDR3 DNA: TGTGCCAGCAGCGTAGGAGGCCGCACTGAAGCTTTCTTT
CDR3 protein: CASSVGGRTEAFF
D gene: -
clone size: -
V gene: TRBV9
J gene: TRBJ1-1

CDR3 DNA: TGTGCCAGCAGCCTGACAGGGGGAGCTGAAGCTTTCTTT
CDR3 protein: CASSLTGGAEAFF
D gene: TRBD1
clone size: -
V gene: TRBV3-1/TRBV3-2
J gene: TRBJ1-1

CDR3 DNA: TGTGCCAGTAGTATCTCCCCGGCTAGCGGGAGTATTGAGCAGTTCTTC
CDR3 protein: CASSISPASGSIEQFF
D gene: TRBD2
clone size: -
V gene: TRBV19
J gene: TRBJ2-1

CDR3 DNA: TGTGCCAGCAGCGTAGGAGGTAGCGGGGGCGGTAGCACAGATACGCAGTATTTT
CDR3 protein: CASSVGGSGGGSTDTQYF
D gene: TRBD2
clone size: -
V gene: TRBV9
J gene: TRBJ2-3

CDR3 DNA: TGTGCCACCAGTGATTTGCCGCTAGCGGGGGGGCCCGGGGGCAATGAGCAGTTCTTC
CDR3 protein: CATSDLPLAGGPGGNEQFF
D gene: TRBD2
clone size: once
V gene: TRBV24-1
J gene: TRBJ2-1

CDR3 DNA: TGTGCCAGCAGCCTAGACAGGGTAATGAACTATGGCTACACCTTC
CDR3 protein: CASSLDRVMNYGYTF
D gene: TRBD1
clone size: -
V gene: TRBV11-3
J gene: TRBJ1-2

CDR3 DNA: TGTGCCAGTAGTATGACAGGGGGATTGATCTACGAGCAGTACTTC
CDR3 protein: CASSMTGGLIYEQYF
D gene: TRBD1
clone size: -
V gene: TRBV19
J gene: TRBJ2-7

CDR3 DNA: TGTGCCAGCAGTTTGGGACAGGGTCATGGCTACACCTTC
CDR3 protein: CASSLGQGHGYTF
D gene: TRBD1
clone size: -
V gene: TRBV28
J gene: TRBJ1-2

CDR3 DNA: TGTGCCAGCAGCTTGGGACAGGGTATGAATCAGCCCCAGCATTTT
CDR3 protein: CASSLGQGMNQPQHF
D gene: TRBD1
clone size: -
V gene: TRBV11-2
J gene: TRBJ1-5

CDR3 DNA: TGTGCCAGCTCACCACAGAGGGGGCGTTCCTACGAGCAGTACTTC
CDR3 protein: CASSPQRGRSYEQYF
D gene: TRBD1
clone size: -
V gene: TRBV18
J gene: TRBJ2-7

CDR3 DNA: TGCGCCAGCAGCGACAGAATAGGCACTGAAGCTTTCTTT
CDR3 protein: CASSDRIGTEAFF
D gene: -
clone size: once
V gene: TRBV5-1
J gene: TRBJ1-1

CDR3 DNA: TGTGCCAGCAGCGCGCCGACAGGGCAGAACACCATATATTTT
CDR3 protein: CASSAPTGQNTIYF
D gene: TRBD1
clone size: -
V gene: TRBV9
J gene: TRBJ1-3

CDR3 DNA: TGTGCCACCAATGGACAGGGGCGACTTCGAATAAACTATGGCTACACCTTC
CDR3 protein: CATNGQGRLRINYGYTF
D gene: TRBD1
clone size: -
V gene: TRBV19
J gene: TRBJ1-2

CDR3 DNA: TGTGCCAGCAGCACTCAGGGGCGAGAGACCCAGTACTTC
CDR3 protein: CASSTQGRETQYF
D gene: -
clone size: -
V gene: TRBV27
J gene: TRBJ2-5

CDR3 DNA: TGTGCCAGCAGCTTGGGACTCGCCGACAGAGAGACCCAGTACTTC
CDR3 protein: CASSLGLADRETQYF
D gene: -
clone size: -
V gene: TRBV5-4
J gene: TRBJ2-5

CDR3 DNA: TGTGCCAGCAGTTTATCTCGACGGGGCTACGAGCAGTACTTC
CDR3 protein: CASSLSRRGYEQYF
D gene: -
clone size: -
V gene: TRBV27
J gene: TRBJ2-7

CDR3 DNA: TGTGCCATCAGTCCGGCGGGTGGCGGCTATGGCTACACCTTC
CDR3 protein: CAISPAGGGYGYTF
D gene: -
clone size: -
V gene: TRBV10-3
J gene: TRBJ1-2

CDR3 DNA: TGTGCCAGCAGTGAAAGTGGTGCGATATACAATGAGCAGTTCTTC
CDR3 protein: CASSESGAIYNEQFF
D gene: -
clone size: -
V gene: TRBV6-1
J gene: TRBJ2-1

CDR3 DNA: TGTGCCACCAGCAGGCATCAGTCGGAGTCCCGAGATCGTAAGGCCCAGTACTTC
CDR3 protein: CATSRHQSESRDRKAQYF
D gene: -
clone size: -
V gene: TRBV15
J gene: TRBJ2-5

CDR3 DNA: TGCGCCAGCAGCTTGGGGTCTAGCGGGGCTCCCTACGAGCAGTACTTC
CDR3 protein: CASSLGSSGAPYEQYF
D gene: TRBD2
clone size: -
V gene: TRBV5-1
J gene: TRBJ2-7

CDR3 DNA: TGTGCCAGTAGGCGAATGGACAGGGGAAGCAATCAGCCCCAGCATTTT
CDR3 protein: CASRRMDRGSNQPQHF
D gene: TRBD1
clone size: -
V gene: TRBV19
J gene: TRBJ1-5

CDR3 DNA: TGTGCCAGCAGATTACGGCGGAGCTCCTACAATGAGCAGTTCTTC
CDR3 protein: CASRLRRSSYNEQFF
D gene: -
clone size: -
V gene: TRBV6-5
J gene: TRBJ2-1

CDR3 DNA: TGTGCCAGCGGAGACAATGAGCAGTTCTTC
CDR3 protein: CASGDNEQFF
D gene: -
clone size: -
V gene: TRBV9
J gene: TRBJ2-1

CDR3 DNA: TGTGCCAGCAGCACCATTGCGGGTGTTGGGTCCCACGAGCAGTACTTC
CDR3 protein: CASSTIAGVGSHEQYF
D gene: -
clone size: -
V gene: TRBV7-2
J gene: TRBJ2-7

CDR3 DNA: TGCGCCAGCAGCCAATTGGGGACAGGTCCGGGTTCTGGAAACACCATATATTTT
CDR3 protein: CASSQLGTGPGSGNTIYF
D gene: TRBD1
clone size: -
V gene: TRBV4-1
J gene: TRBJ1-3

CDR3 DNA: TGTGCCATCAGTGAGTCAATGAGCTCCTATAATTCACCCCTCCACTTT
CDR3 protein: CAISESMSSYNSPLHF
D gene: -
clone size: -
V gene: TRBV10-3
J gene: TRBJ1-6

CDR3 DNA: TGCGCCAGCAGCTTGGGGGCCAGGGGTCACAATGAGCAGTTCTTC
CDR3 protein: CASSLGARGHNEQFF
D gene: -
clone size: -
V gene: TRBV5-1
J gene: TRBJ2-1

CDR3 DNA: TGCAGCGTGCCCGGACAGGGAGGAAACACCATATATTTT
CDR3 protein: CSVPGQGGNTIYF
D gene: TRBD1
clone size: once
V gene: TRBV29-1
J gene: TRBJ1-3

CDR3 DNA: TGCGCCAGCAGTGAGTCGACAGGGGTCTACAATGAGCAGTTCTTC
CDR3 protein: CASSESTGVYNEQFF
D gene: TRBD1
clone size: -
V gene: TRBV10-2
J gene: TRBJ2-1

CDR3 DNA: TGTGCCAGCAGCTCGGGACTAGCGGGGGGGCTTAATGAGCAGTTCTTC
CDR3 protein: CASSSGLAGGLNEQFF
D gene: TRBD2
clone size: once
V gene: TRBV7-2
J gene: TRBJ2-1

CDR3 DNA: TGCGCCAGCAGCTTGGAATTGTCCAGGGGGAATCCCTACGAGCAGTACTTC
CDR3 protein: CASSLELSRGNPYEQYF
D gene: TRBD1
clone size: -
V gene: TRBV5-1
J gene: TRBJ2-7

CDR3 DNA: TGTGCCAGCAGCTTACAGGGGATTTTTACAGATACGCAGTATTTT
CDR3 protein: CASSLQGIFTDTQYF
D gene: -
clone size: -
V gene: TRBV7-2
J gene: TRBJ2-3

CDR3 DNA: TGCGCCAGCAGCTTGGAAACAGGGGCCATCTATGGCTACACCTTC
CDR3 protein: CASSLETGAIYGYTF
D gene: TRBD1
clone size: -
V gene: TRBV5-1
J gene: TRBJ1-2

CDR3 DNA: TGCGCCAGCAGCCAAGATCCGACAGGGGGCCCCAATCAGCCCCAGCATTTT
CDR3 protein: CASSQDPTGGPNQPQHF
D gene: TRBD1
clone size: -
V gene: TRBV4-1
J gene: TRBJ1-5

CDR3 DNA: TGTGCCAGCAGTTTACGGGTGGACAGGCTCCACTGGGGCACTGAAGCTTTCTTT
CDR3 protein: CASSLRVDRLHWGTEAFF
D gene: TRBD1
clone size: -
V gene: TRBV27
J gene: TRBJ1-1

CDR3 DNA: TGTGCTAGTGGTTTGGTATTATTGCGACAGGAGCTCTATGGCTACACCTTC
CDR3 protein: CASGLVLLRQELYGYTF
D gene: -
clone size: few
V gene: TRBV12-5
J gene: TRBJ1-2

CDR3 DNA: TGTGCCAGCAGCGCATGGACAGGGCTCGGCTATGGCTACACCTTC
CDR3 protein: CASSAWTGLGYGYTF
D gene: TRBD1
clone size: -
V gene: TRBV28
J gene: TRBJ1-2

CDR3 DNA: TGCAGCGTTACAAGGACTGAGCGGGGAAACACCATATATTTT
CDR3 protein: CSVTRTERGNTIYF
D gene: -
clone size: -
V gene: TRBV29-1
J gene: TRBJ1-3

CDR3 DNA: TGTGCCAGCAGTTACTCGCCGGGAACCACCTATGGCTACACCTTC
CDR3 protein: CASSYSPGTTYGYTF
D gene: -
clone size: -
V gene: TRBV6-5
J gene: TRBJ1-2

CDR3 DNA: TGTGCTAGCTCGGAGGGACAGGACAATGAAAAACTGTTTTTT
CDR3 protein: CASSEGQDNEKLFF
D gene: TRBD1
clone size: -
V gene: TRBV12-5
J gene: TRBJ1-4

CDR3 DNA: TGCGCCAGCAGCGGGGCTCATGCCGCCACAGATACGCAGTATTTT
CDR3 protein: CASSGAHAATDTQYF
D gene: -
clone size: -
V gene: TRBV4-3
J gene: TRBJ2-3

CDR3 DNA: TGCAGCGTTGAACGCCAGGGAGGAAGAGGCTACACCTTC
CDR3 protein: CSVERQGGRGYTF
D gene: -
clone size: few
V gene: TRBV29-1
J gene: TRBJ1-2

CDR3 DNA: TGTGCCAGCAGCCTCTCAGGGGGCTATGGCTACACCTTC
CDR3 protein: CASSLSGGYGYTF
D gene: TRBD1
clone size: -
V gene: TRBV5-4
J gene: TRBJ1-2